This T cell receptor (beta chain) was recorded in a study of beta chain features in type 1 diabetes. Remarks on this clone: The antigen remains undetermined. The same CDR3 arises from other DNA sequences in this sample as well.

Every bit of the isolated RNA underwent reverse transcription, so sequencing read expressed TCRB transcripts. TCRdb's table, derived via immunoSEQ multiplex PCR, lists solely in-frame clones and lacks some. The sample carries more than 300,000 clones, around 9.3% recorded once. Study results and caveats: Possible PCR preference for shorter templates applied equally to patients and controls. When Type 1 diabetes patients were examined, their TCRB CDR3s proved moderately but significantly shorter in all four CD4+ subsets.

The CDR3 loop spans 15 amino acids. V was trimmed by 1 base and J by 0 bases, leaving 7 bases between them. Germline V gene sequence: CDR1 MNHNY, CDR2 SVGAGI (reference sequence). Sort purity for all populations was recorded as exceeding 98%. Sequences were obtained from central memory CD4+ T cells from blood. The chain joins TRBV6-6 to TRBJ1-5; D gene ambiguous. This TCR was sampled from a man younger than 40 with type 1 diabetes. As DNA, the CDR3 is TGTGCCAGCAGTTACTGGCAGGATAGCAATCAGCCCCAGCATTTT. Amino acid sequence: CASSYWQDSNQPQHF.